This passage covers 19 T cell receptor beta chains from one sample sequenced in a study of T cell changes during pregnancy in multiple sclerosis. Clones were sequenced by immunoSEQ multiplex PCR, and TCRdb holds only the in-frame ones, with some missing. This repertoire shows about 89,000 clones, 85% to 95% found once; its top ten account for about 0.84%. The specimen comprised peripheral blood, sampled in the third trimester of pregnancy. These receptors originate from a female donor with multiple sclerosis, enrolled in a pregnancy study.

This clone was seen only a few times. V is TRBV27 and J is TRBJ2-2, with D unresolved. V was clipped by 7 bases and J by 4 bases, with 19 bases between them. Germline CDR1 and CDR2: MNHEY and SMNVEV (reference sequence). The CDR3 spans 16 residues. For the CDR3, the DNA is TGTGCCAGCACCACGAGAAAGTTCGGTGGCACCGGGGAGCTGTTTTTT. This translates into CASTTRKFGGTGELFF.

This clone was observed once. V gene TRBV7-9 combines with J gene TRBJ1-4, with D perhaps TRBD1 (6 bases). The CDR3 runs 13 residues. Germline V gene data show CDR1 as SEHNR and CDR2 as FQNEAQ (reference sequence). Trimming removed 8 bases at V and 5 bases at J, with 12 bases between. CDR3 DNA: TGTGCCAGCGGGGGCCCAATAAATGAAAAACTGTTTTTT. Residues: CASGGPINEKLFF.

The V gene is TRBV19, the J gene TRBJ1-2, with TRBD1 matching over 7 bases. The CDR3 covers 14 residues. J was trimmed by 3 bases and V by 7 bases; bases with no gene match: 8. Germline CDR1 LNHDA, CDR2 SQIVND (reference sequence). Here the CDR3 DNA reads TGTGCCAGTACCATCCCGGGGACAGACTATGGCTACACCTTC. Its protein is CASTIPGTDYGYTF.

This sequence joins TRBV19 and TRBJ1-5; D is perhaps TRBD1 (5 bases). V was cut by 5 bases and J by 3 bases, with 17 bases left in between. Germline-derived CDR1 and CDR2 are LNHDA and SQIVND (reference sequence). This CDR3 contains 16 residues. The CDR3 nucleotides are TGTGCCAGTAGTGGGAGCCCGGGACTCCTCAATCAGCCCCAGCATTTT. Protein product: CASSGSPGLLNQPQHF.

The chain uses TRBV15 and TRBJ2-5; possibly TRBD1 for D (6 bases). This CDR3 has 13 residues. V was clipped by 0 bases and J by 5 bases, with 7 bases between them. CDR1 LNHNV and CDR2 YYDKDF come from the germline V gene (reference sequence). The CDR3 region is CATSRDRGETQYF. The CDR3 coding sequence is TGTGCCACCAGCAGAGATAGGGGGGAGACCCAGTACTTC.

The rearrangement uses TRBV7-9 and TRBJ2-3; 14 positions match TRBD2. The germline V gene has CDR1 SEHNR and CDR2 FQNEAQ (reference sequence). This CDR3 is 19 amino acids long. The ends lost 5 bases at V and 4 bases at J; junction bases unmatched: 14. For the CDR3, the DNA is TGTGCCAGCAGCGTAATCACCGGGACTAGCGGGAGAGGGGCAGATACGCAGTATTTT. Encoded protein: CASSVITGTSGRGADTQYF.

The V gene is TRBV21-1, the J gene TRBJ2-5; no check of the table's D call, TRBD1, against the DNA was made. TRBV21-1 is labeled a pseudogene. This CDR3 spans 13 amino acids. CDR3 coding DNA: TGTGCCAGCAGCAAGGGACAGGTGGAGACCCAGTACTTC. It codes for CASSKGQVETQYF.

The V and J genes are TRBV5-6 and TRBJ1-3; tentative D call: TRBD1 (6 bases). V was clipped by 4 bases and J by 5 bases, with 13 bases between them. Per the germline V gene, CDR1 is SGHDT and CDR2 is YYEEEE. The CDR3 loop spans 14 amino acids. CDR3 loop: CASSPGDSRNTIYF. The CDR3 region has the DNA TGTGCCAGCAGCCCAGGGGATTCTAGAAACACCATATATTTT.

This clone was found once. The chain combines TRBV5-8 with TRBJ2-7; TRBD1 aligns across 7 bases. The CDR3 loop spans 13 amino acids. The V gene end was trimmed by 5 bases and the J gene end by 5 bases; junction bases not matched to a gene: 7. Germline assignment: CDR1 SGHTS and CDR2 YDEGEE. In nucleotides, the CDR3 is TGTGCCAGCAGTCTACAGGGGAGACACGAGCAGTACTTC. Its translation is CASSLQGRHEQYF.

V and J are TRBV6-5 and TRBJ1-3; D not certain. The CDR3 contains 13 residues. In germline, CDR1 is MNHEY, CDR2 SVGAGI. V dropped 7 bases and J dropped 0 bases, with 7 bases sitting between them. As DNA, the CDR3 is TGTGCCAGCACCCAGTCCTCTGGAAACACCATATATTTT. It codes for CASTQSSGNTIYF.

This chain joins TRBV27 and TRBJ2-7; 7 bases map to TRBD1. The trim removed 6 bases at V and 1 base at J, leaving 9 bases unmatched. CDR3 length equals 15 residues. CDR1 and CDR2 from the germline V gene are MNHEY and SMNVEV (reference sequence). The CDR3 reads CASRKKQGRSYEQYF. The CDR3 DNA sequence: TGTGCCAGCAGAAAAAAACAGGGGCGATCCTACGAGCAGTACTTC.

This clone showed up just once. The chain joins TRBV6-1 to TRBJ1-1; TRBD1 matches 11 bases. This CDR3 is built from 14 residues. With 4 bases clipped from V and 5 bases from J, the junction kept 3 bases outside the gene matches. Germline V gene lookup returns CDR1 MNHNS and CDR2 SASEGT. The CDR3 protein is CASSGDRGVTEAFF. CDR3 in DNA: TGTGCCAGCAGTGGGGACAGGGGGGTTACTGAAGCTTTCTTT.

This clone was counted once. V and J are TRBV2 and TRBJ2-7, with 9 bases identical to TRBD1. Germline CDR1 is SNHLY and CDR2 is FYNNEI. There are 15 residues in the CDR3. V was pared by 4 bases and J by 5 bases, with 9 bases of the junction left unmatched. CDR3 region: CASSAEGTGSNEQYF. CDR3 sequence (DNA): TGTGCCAGCAGTGCGGAAGGGACAGGGAGCAACGAGCAGTACTTC.

This chain links TRBV11-2 with TRBJ1-1, with 8 bases matching TRBD1. The germline CDR1 and CDR2 sequences are SGHAT and FQNNGV. The V segment lost 7 bases and the J segment 5 bases; nucleotides outside the gene matches: 6. CDR3 length equals 13 residues. The CDR3 spells CASTKTGVTEAFF. DNA for the CDR3: TGTGCCAGCACCAAGACAGGGGTGACTGAAGCTTTCTTT.

The chain joins TRBV9 to TRBJ1-1; TRBD1 is a possible D gene (6 bases). V gave up 0 bases and J gave up 4 bases, with 10 bases separating them. In germline, CDR1 is SGDLS, CDR2 YYNGEE. The CDR3 spans 14 residues. The CDR3 DNA is TGTGCCAGCAGCGTAGACCAGGGGTTCACTGAAGCTTTCTTT. It is translated as CASSVDQGFTEAFF.

This clone was recorded only once. This chain joins TRBV29-1 and TRBJ2-3; the match to TRBD2 covers 9 bases. The V and J ends lost 4 bases and 4 bases, in that order; junction bases with no gene match: 6. The CDR3 is made up of 14 amino acids. Germline V gene sequence: CDR1 SQVTM, CDR2 ANQGSEA. DNA for the CDR3: TGCAGCGTTGGTAGTAGCGGGAGTTCAGATACGCAGTATTTT. As protein: CSVGSSGSSDTQYF.

This chain uses TRBV5-1 with TRBJ2-1; TRBD2 matches at 8 bases. CDR1 and CDR2 (germline): SGHRS, YFSETQ. CDR3 size: 17 residues. The V and J ends lost 0 bases and 0 bases, in that order; junction bases with no gene match: 5. The CDR3 sequence is CASSLEAGVLSYNEQFF. CDR3 nucleotides: TGCGCCAGCAGCTTGGAAGCGGGAGTCCTCTCCTACAATGAGCAGTTCTTC. The entire variable domain, with the rest obtained from reference TRBV5-1 and TRBJ2-1, is as follows: KAGVTQTPRYLIKTRGQQVTLSCSPISGHRSVSWYQQTPGQGLQFLFEYFSETQRNKGNFPGRFSGRQFSNSRSEMNVSTLELGDSALYLCASSLEAGVLSYNEQFFGPGTRLTVL.

The V call is TRBV19, the J call TRBJ2-3; possible D gene TRBD1, 6 bases. The CDR3 sequence is 11 residues long. Germline lookup yields CDR1 LNHDA and CDR2 SQIVND (reference sequence). Trimming stripped 7 bases from V and 8 bases from J, with 10 bases between. The CDR3 spells CASTKDSTQYF. DNA of the CDR3: TGTGCCAGTACCAAGGACAGTACGCAGTATTTT.

The chain employs TRBV7-2 and TRBJ2-2, with a tentative D call TRBD2 (6 bases). V shed 5 bases and J shed 2 bases, with 9 bases lying between them. Looked up from germline, CDR1 is SGHTA and CDR2 is FQGNSA. The CDR3 runs to 14 residues. Here the CDR3 DNA reads TGTGCCAGCAGCCGGGACTTTAACACCGGGGAGCTGTTTTTT. Amino acids: CASSRDFNTGELFF. The variable domain in full, with the rest retrieved from reference TRBV7-2 and TRBJ2-2, is GAGVSQSPSNKVTEKGKDVELRCDPISGHTALYWYRQSLGQGLEFLIYFQGNSAPDKSGLPSDRFSAERTGGSVSTLTIQRTQQEDSAVYLCASSRDFNTGELFFGEGSRLTVL.